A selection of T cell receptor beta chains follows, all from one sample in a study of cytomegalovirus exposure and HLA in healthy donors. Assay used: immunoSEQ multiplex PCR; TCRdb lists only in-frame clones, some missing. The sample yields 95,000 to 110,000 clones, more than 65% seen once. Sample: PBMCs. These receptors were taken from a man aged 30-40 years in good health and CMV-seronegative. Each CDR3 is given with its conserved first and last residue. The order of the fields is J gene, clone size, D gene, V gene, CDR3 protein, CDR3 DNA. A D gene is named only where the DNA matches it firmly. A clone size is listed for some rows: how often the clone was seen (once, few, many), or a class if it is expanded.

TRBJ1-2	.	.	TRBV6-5	CASSGPTEPKGGYTF	TGTGCCAGCAGTGGACCGACAGAACCGAAGGGGGGCTACACCTTC
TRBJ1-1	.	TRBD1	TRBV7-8	CASSLNQGVITEAFF	TGTGCCAGCAGCTTAAACCAGGGGGTGATCACTGAAGCTTTCTTT
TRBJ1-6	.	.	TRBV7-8	CASSLYEGADSPLHF	TGTGCCAGCAGCTTATACGAGGGCGCGGATTCACCCCTCCACTTT
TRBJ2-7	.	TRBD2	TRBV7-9	CASSFREGEQYF	TGTGCCAGCAGCTTCCGGGAGGGCGAGCAGTACTTC
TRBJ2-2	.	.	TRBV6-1	CASLNAPGTGELFF	TGTGCCAGCCTCAATGCCCCGGGGACCGGGGAGCTGTTTTTT
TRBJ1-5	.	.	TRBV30	CAWTPRDIRGNQPQHF	TGTGCCTGGACACCCCGGGACATCCGGGGCAATCAGCCCCAGCATTTT
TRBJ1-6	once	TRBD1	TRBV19	CASSWGDSDNSPLHF	TGTGCCAGTAGTTGGGGGGACAGCGATAATTCACCCCTCCACTTT
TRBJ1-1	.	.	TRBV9	CASSASTGNTEAFF	TGTGCCAGCAGCGCCTCAACAGGGAACACTGAAGCTTTCTTT
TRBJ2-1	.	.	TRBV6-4	CASSDSAGHNEQFF	TGTGCCAGCAGTGACTCGGCAGGGCACAATGAGCAGTTCTTC
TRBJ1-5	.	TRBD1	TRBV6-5	CASSSGTGVLHQPQHF	TGTGCCAGCAGTTCCGGGACAGGGGTCTTGCATCAGCCCCAGCATTTT
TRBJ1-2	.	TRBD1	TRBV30	CAWSVGTATPPNYGYTF	TGTGCCTGGAGTGTAGGGACAGCCACCCCGCCCAACTATGGCTACACCTTC
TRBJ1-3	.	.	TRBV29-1	CSVALYSGNTIYF	TGCAGCGTTGCTTTGTACTCTGGAAACACCATATATTTT
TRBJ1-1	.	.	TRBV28	CASSFPGVTEAFF	TGTGCCAGCAGTTTCCCCGGAGTTACTGAAGCTTTCTTT
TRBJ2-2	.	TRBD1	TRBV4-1	CASSQSKDRGPGELFF	TGCGCCAGCAGCCAATCAAAGGACAGGGGGCCCGGGGAGCTGTTTTTT
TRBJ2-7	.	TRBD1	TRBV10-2	CASIRRGQGPYEQYF	TGCGCCAGCATTCGAAGAGGACAGGGACCCTACGAGCAGTACTTC
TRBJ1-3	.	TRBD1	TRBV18	CASSPGQGSGNTIYF	TGTGCCAGCTCACCGGGACAGGGGTCTGGAAACACCATATATTTT
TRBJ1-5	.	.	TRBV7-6	CASSFSGINQPQHF	TGTGCCAGCAGCTTCTCAGGGATCAATCAGCCCCAGCATTTT
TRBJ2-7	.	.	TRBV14	CASSQRQGGYEQYF	TGTGCCAGCAGCCAAAGGCAGGGGGGCTACGAGCAGTACTTC
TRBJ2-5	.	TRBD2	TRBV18	CASSRVGLAGSETQYF	TGTGCCAGCTCACGCGTAGGACTAGCGGGATCCGAGACCCAGTACTTC
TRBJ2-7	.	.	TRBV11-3	CASGGAEHSYEQYF	TGTGCCAGTGGGGGGGCCGAACATTCCTACGAGCAGTACTTC
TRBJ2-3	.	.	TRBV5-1	CASRPGTSSTDTQYF	TGCGCCAGCCGACCCGGGACTTCTAGCACAGATACGCAGTATTTT
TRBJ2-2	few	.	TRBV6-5	CASRELPGELFF	TGTGCCAGCAGGGAGCTGCCCGGGGAGCTGTTTTTT
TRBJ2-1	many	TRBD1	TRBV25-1	CASSDGTGGRNEQFF	TGTGCCAGCAGTGACGGGACAGGGGGACGCAATGAGCAGTTCTTC
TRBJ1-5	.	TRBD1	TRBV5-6	CASSRRQGAFNQPQHF	TGTGCCAGCAGCCGCCGACAGGGGGCTTTCAATCAGCCCCAGCATTTT
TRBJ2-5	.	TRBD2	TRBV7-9	CASSLGLAGVPRETQYF	TGTGCCAGCAGCTTAGGACTAGCGGGAGTGCCCCGGGAGACCCAGTACTTC
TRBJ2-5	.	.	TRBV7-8	CASSLRRVQETQYF	TGTGCCAGCAGCTTAAGGAGGGTTCAAGAGACCCAGTACTTC
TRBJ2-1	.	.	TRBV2	CASSARETDEREFF	TGTGCCAGCAGTGCGCGGGAAACAGACGAGAGGGAGTTCTTC
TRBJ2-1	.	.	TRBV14	CASSQEGYLSSYNEQFF	TGTGCCAGCAGCCAAGAGGGCTACCTGAGCTCCTACAATGAGCAGTTCTTC
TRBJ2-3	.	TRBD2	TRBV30	CAGRLAGATDTQYF	TGTGCCGGCAGACTAGCGGGGGCCACAGATACGCAGTATTTT
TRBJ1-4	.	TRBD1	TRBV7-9	CASSRDRARGKLFF	TGTGCCAGCAGCCGGGACAGGGCGAGGGGAAAACTGTTTTTT
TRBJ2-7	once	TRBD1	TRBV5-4	CASSQGDRGIYEQYF	TGTGCCAGCAGCCAGGGGGACAGGGGCATCTACGAGCAGTACTTC
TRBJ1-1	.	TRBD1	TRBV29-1	CSVRTGGSEAFF	TGCAGCGTTAGAACAGGGGGCAGTGAAGCTTTCTTT
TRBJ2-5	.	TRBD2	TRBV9	CASSSSGGAVETQYF	TGTGCCAGCAGCTCTAGCGGGGGGGCCGTGGAGACCCAGTACTTC
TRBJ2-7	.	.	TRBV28	CASRGRDGHEQYF	TGTGCCAGCAGGGGCAGGGATGGGCACGAGCAGTACTTC
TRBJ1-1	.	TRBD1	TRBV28	CASSLFGTGVTEAFF	TGTGCCAGCAGTTTATTTGGGACAGGGGTCACTGAAGCTTTCTTT
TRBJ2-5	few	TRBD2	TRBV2	CASRPTSGQETQYF	TGTGCCAGCAGGCCCACTAGCGGTCAAGAGACCCAGTACTTC
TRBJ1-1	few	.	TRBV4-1	CASTLGGRAGTEAFF	TGCGCCAGCACCCTTGGGGGCAGGGCAGGCACTGAAGCTTTCTTT
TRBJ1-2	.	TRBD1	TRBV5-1	CASSNEVQGYYGYTF	TGCGCCAGCAGCAACGAGGTACAGGGGTACTATGGCTACACCTTC
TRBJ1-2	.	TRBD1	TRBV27	CASRAGGLGYGYTF	TGTGCCAGCAGAGCAGGGGGCCTTGGCTATGGCTACACCTTC
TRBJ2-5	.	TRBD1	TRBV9	CASSVGTGGGETQYF	TGTGCCAGCAGCGTTGGGACAGGGGGCGGTGAGACCCAGTACTTC
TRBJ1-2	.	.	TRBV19	CASSISGYTF	TGTGCCAGTAGTATTAGTGGCTACACCTTC
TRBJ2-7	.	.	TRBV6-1	CASRDTGLLSYEQYF	TGTGCCAGCAGGGATACAGGGCTCCTCTCCTACGAGCAGTACTTC
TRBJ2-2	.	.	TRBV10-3	CAISTRQASTGELFF	TGTGCCATCAGTACCCGACAGGCGTCCACCGGGGAGCTGTTTTTT
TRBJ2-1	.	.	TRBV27	CARPFSAFYNEQFF	TGTGCCCGCCCTTTCAGCGCCTTCTACAATGAGCAGTTCTTC
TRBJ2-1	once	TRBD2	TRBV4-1	CASSLGLAGGQNEQFF	TGCGCCAGCAGCCTGGGGCTAGCGGGGGGGCAGAATGAGCAGTTCTTC
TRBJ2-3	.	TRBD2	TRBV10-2	CASSEGGDTQYF	TGCGCCAGCTCGGAGGGAGGGGATACGCAGTATTTT
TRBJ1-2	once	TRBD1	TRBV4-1	CASSVGPPGGGYGYTF	TGCGCCAGCAGCGTGGGGCCCCCAGGGGGCGGGTATGGCTACACCTTC
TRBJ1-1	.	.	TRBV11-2	CASSLGGGGGEAFF	TGTGCCAGCAGCTTAGGAGGGGGTGGAGGTGAAGCTTTCTTT
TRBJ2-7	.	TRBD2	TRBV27	CASRYSGGGEQYF	TGTGCCAGCAGGTATAGCGGGGGCGGCGAGCAGTACTTC
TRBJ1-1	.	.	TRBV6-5	CASSYSLGADTEAFF	TGTGCCAGCAGTTACTCCCTTGGGGCCGACACTGAAGCTTTCTTT
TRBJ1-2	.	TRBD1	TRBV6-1	CASRPTGGNYGYTF	TGTGCCAGCAGACCGACAGGGGGGAACTATGGCTACACCTTC
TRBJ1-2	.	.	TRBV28	CASSFVPSNYGYTF	TGTGCCAGCAGTTTTGTACCCAGTAACTATGGCTACACCTTC
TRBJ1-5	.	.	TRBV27	CASSWAPNQPQHF	TGTGCCAGCAGTTGGGCCCCAAATCAGCCCCAGCATTTT
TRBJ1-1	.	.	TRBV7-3	CASRLGTLDTEAFF	TGTGCCAGCAGATTAGGGACTCTCGACACTGAAGCTTTCTTT
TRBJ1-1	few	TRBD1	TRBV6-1	CASRTRGQVNTEAFF	TGTGCCAGCAGGACCCGGGGACAGGTGAACACTGAAGCTTTCTTT
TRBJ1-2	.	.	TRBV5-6	CASSSDRWTFNYGYTF	TGTGCCAGCAGCTCCGACAGGTGGACTTTTAACTATGGCTACACCTTC